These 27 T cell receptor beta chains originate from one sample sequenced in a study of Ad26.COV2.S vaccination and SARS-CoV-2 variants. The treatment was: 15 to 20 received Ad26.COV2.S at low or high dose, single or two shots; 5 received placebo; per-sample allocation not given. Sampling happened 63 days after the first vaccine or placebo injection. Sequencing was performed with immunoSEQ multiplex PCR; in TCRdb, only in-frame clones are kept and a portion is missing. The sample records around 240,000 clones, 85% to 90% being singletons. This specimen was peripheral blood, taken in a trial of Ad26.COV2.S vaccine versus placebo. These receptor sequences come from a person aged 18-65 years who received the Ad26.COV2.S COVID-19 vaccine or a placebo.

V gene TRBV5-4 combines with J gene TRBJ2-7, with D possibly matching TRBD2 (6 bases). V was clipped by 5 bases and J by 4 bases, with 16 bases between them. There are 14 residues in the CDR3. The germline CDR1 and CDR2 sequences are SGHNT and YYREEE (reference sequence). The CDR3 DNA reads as TGTGCCAGCAGTGGGGACGGGGGACTGTACGAGCAGTACTTC. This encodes CASSGDGGLYEQYF.

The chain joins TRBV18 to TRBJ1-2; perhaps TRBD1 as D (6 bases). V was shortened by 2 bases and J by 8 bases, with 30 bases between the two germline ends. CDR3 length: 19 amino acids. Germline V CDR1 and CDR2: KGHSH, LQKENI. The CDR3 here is CASSPTPSGASISRGGYTF. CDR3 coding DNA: TGTGCCAGCTCACCAACCCCAAGCGGGGCCAGCATCTCTAGGGGGGGCTACACCTTC.

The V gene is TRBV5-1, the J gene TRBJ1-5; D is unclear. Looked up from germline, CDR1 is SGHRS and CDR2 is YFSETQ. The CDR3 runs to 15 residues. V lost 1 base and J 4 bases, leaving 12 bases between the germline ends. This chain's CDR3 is CASSLLAGGNQPQHF. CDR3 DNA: TGCGCCAGCAGCTTGCTCGCCGGAGGAAATCAGCCCCAGCATTTT.

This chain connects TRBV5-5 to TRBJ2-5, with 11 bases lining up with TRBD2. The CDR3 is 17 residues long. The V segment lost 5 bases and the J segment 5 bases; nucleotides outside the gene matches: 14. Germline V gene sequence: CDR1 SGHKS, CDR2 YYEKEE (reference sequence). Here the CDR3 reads CASSFLPRLAGWETQYF. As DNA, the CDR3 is TGTGCCAGCAGTTTTTTACCCAGACTAGCGGGGTGGGAGACCCAGTACTTC.

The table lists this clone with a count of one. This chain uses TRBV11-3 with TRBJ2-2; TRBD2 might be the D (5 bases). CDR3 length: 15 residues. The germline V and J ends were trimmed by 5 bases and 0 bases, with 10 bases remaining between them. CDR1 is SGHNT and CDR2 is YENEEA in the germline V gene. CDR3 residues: CASSPSGANTGELFF. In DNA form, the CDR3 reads TGTGCCAGCAGCCCCTCCGGGGCGAACACCGGGGAGCTGTTTTTT.

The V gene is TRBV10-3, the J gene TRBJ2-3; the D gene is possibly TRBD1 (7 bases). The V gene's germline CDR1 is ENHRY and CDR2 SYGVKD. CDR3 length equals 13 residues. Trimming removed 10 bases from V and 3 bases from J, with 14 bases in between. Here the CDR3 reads CASSAGGTDTQYF. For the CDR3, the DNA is TGTGCCAGTTCGGCAGGGGGGACAGATACGCAGTATTTT.

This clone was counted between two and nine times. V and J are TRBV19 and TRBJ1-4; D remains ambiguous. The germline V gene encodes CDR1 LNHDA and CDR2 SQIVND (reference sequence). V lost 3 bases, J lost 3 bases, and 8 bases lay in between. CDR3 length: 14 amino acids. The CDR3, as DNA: TGTGCCAGTAGTATGGGTTTAGCTAATGAAAAACTGTTTTTT. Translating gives CASSMGLANEKLFF.

The CDR3: CASSEGPSNAFF. CDR3 in DNA: TGTGCCAGCAGTGAGGGTCCTTCAAATGCGTTCTTC. V gene TRBV2 combines with J gene TRBJ2-1; D call uncertain. This CDR3 is 12 amino acids long. Germline CDR1 reads SNHLY; CDR2 reads FYNNEI. Trimming removed 3 bases from V and 15 bases from J, with 15 bases in between.

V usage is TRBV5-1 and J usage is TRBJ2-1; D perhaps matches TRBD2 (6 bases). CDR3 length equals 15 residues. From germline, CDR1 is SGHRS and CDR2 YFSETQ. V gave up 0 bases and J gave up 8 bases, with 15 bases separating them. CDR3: CASSLASWRGDEQFF. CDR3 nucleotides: TGCGCCAGCAGCTTGGCTAGTTGGCGCGGGGATGAGCAGTTCTTC.

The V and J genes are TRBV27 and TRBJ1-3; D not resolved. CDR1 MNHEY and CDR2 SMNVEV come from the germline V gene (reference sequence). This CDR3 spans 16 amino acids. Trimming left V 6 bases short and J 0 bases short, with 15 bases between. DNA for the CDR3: TGTGCCAGCAGGGATCTTAAGGTTTCCTCTGGAAACACCATATATTTT. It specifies CASRDLKVSSGNTIYF.

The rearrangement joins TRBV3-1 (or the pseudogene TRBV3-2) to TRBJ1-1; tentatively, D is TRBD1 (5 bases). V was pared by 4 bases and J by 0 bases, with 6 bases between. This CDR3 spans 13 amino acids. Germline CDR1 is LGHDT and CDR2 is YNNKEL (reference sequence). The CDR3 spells CASSPTVNTEAFF. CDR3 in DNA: TGTGCCAGCAGCCCGACAGTGAACACTGAAGCTTTCTTT.

DNA for the CDR3: TGTGCCTGGGGGGGGCTAGCGGTCAATGAGCAGTTCTTC. Translation gives CAWGGLAVNEQFF. The chain uses TRBV30 and TRBJ2-1, with a weak D call TRBD2 (7 bases). The CDR3 consists of 13 residues. V gave up 5 bases and J gave up 6 bases, with 14 bases separating them. Per germline, CDR1 GTSNPN and CDR2 SVGIG (reference sequence).

CDR3 amino acids: CASTPPGLYGYTF. CDR3 DNA sequence: TGTGCCAGTACCCCTCCGGGACTCTATGGCTACACCTTC. The chain joins TRBV19 to TRBJ1-2, with D possibly TRBD1 on 5 matching bases. Germline V gives CDR1 LNHDA, CDR2 SQIVND (reference sequence). The V gene lost 7 bases and the J gene lost 4 bases, with 13 bases spanning the gap. The CDR3 runs 13 residues.

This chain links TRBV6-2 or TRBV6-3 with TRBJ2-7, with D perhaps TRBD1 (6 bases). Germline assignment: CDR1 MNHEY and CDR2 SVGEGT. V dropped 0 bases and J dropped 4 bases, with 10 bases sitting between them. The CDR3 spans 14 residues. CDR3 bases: TGTGCCAGCAGTTACTCTCACAGGGAGTACGAGCAGTACTTC. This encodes CASSYSHREYEQYF.

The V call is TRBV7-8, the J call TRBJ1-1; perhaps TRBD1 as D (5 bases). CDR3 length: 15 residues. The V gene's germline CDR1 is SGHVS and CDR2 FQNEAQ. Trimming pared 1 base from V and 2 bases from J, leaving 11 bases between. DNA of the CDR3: TGTGCCAGCAGCTTAGGGGGGGGAGGAAACACTGAAGCTTTCTTT. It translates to CASSLGGGGNTEAFF.

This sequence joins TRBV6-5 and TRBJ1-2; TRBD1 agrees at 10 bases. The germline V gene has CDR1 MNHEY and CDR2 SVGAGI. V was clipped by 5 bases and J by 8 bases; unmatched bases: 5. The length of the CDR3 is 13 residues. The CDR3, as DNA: TGTGCCAGCAGTACCGGGACAGGGGACGGCTACACCTTC. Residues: CASSTGTGDGYTF.

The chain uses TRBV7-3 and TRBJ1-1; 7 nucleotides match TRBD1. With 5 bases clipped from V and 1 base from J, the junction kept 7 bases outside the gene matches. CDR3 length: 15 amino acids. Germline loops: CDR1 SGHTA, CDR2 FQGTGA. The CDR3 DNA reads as TGTGCCAGCAGCCCAGGGGGACTTTCGAACACTGAAGCTTTCTTT. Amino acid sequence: CASSPGGLSNTEAFF.

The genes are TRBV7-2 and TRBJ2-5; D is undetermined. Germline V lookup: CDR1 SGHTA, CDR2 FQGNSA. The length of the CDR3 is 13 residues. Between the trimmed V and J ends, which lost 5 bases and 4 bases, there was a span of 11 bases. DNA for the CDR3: TGTGCCAGCAGCCTCCTGTTTGGAGAGACCCAGTACTTC. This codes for CASSLLFGETQYF. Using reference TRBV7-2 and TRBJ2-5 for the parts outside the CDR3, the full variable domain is GAGVSQSPSNKVTEKGKDVELRCDPISGHTALYWYRQSLGQGLEFLIYFQGNSAPDKSGLPSDRFSAERTGGSVSTLTIQRTQQEDSAVYLCASSLLFGETQYFGPGTRLLVL.

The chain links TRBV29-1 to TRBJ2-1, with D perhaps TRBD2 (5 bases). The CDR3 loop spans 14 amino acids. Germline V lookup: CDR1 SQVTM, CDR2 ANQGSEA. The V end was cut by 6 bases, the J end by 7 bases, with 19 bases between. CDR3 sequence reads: CSVEGTTRWNEQFF. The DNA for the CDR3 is TGCAGCGTAGAGGGAACTACGCGTTGGAATGAGCAGTTCTTC.

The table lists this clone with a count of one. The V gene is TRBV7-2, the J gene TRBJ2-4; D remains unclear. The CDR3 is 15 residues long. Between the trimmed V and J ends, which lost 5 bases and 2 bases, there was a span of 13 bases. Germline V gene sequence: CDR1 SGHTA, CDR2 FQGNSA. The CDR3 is CASSPPQGSKNIQYF. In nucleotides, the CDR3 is TGTGCCAGCAGCCCCCCCCAAGGTTCCAAAAACATTCAGTACTTC.

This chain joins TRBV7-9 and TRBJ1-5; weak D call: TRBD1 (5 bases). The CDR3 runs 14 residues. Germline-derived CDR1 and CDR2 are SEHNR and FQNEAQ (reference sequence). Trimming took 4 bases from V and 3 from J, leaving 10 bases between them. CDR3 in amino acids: CASSWGPTNQPQHF. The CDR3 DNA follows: TGTGCCAGCAGCTGGGGACCGACCAATCAGCCCCAGCATTTT.

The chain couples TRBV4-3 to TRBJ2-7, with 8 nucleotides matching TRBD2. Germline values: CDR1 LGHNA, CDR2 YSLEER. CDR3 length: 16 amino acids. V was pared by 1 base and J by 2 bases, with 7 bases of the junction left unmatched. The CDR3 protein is CASSQVLGTSAYEQYF. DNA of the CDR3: TGCGCCAGCAGCCAAGTACTCGGGACTAGTGCCTACGAGCAGTACTTC.

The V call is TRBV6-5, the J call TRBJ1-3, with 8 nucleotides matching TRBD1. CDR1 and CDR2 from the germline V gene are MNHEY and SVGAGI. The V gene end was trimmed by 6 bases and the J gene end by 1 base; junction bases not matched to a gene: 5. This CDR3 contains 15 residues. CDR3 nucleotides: TGTGCCAGCAGCAGTACAGGGGGATCTGGAAACACCATATATTTT. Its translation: CASSSTGGSGNTIYF.

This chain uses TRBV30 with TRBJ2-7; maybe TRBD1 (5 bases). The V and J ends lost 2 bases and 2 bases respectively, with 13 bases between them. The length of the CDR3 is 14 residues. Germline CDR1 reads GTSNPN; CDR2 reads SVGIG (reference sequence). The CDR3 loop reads CAWSLQVVAYEQYF. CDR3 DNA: TGTGCCTGGAGTTTACAGGTTGTGGCCTACGAGCAGTACTTC. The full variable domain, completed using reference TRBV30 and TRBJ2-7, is SQTIHQWPATLVQPVGSPLSLECTVEGTSNPNLYWYRQAAGRGLQLLFYSVGIGQISSEVPQNLSASRPQDRQFILSSKKLLLSDSGFYLCAWSLQVVAYEQYFGPGTRLTVT.

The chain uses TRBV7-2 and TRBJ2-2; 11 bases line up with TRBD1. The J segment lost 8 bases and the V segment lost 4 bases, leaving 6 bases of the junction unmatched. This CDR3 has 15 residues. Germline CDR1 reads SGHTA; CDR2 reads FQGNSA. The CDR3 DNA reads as TGTGCCAGCAGCTCTGGGACAGGGGGAGTGGGGGAGCTGTTTTTT. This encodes CASSSGTGGVGELFF.

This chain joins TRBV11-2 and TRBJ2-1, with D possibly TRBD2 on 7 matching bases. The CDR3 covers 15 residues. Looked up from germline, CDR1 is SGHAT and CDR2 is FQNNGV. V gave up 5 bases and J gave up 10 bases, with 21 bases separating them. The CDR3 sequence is CASSPVRGAIKEQFF. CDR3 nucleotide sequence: TGTGCCAGCAGCCCTGTCCGGGGGGCGATCAAGGAGCAGTTCTTC.

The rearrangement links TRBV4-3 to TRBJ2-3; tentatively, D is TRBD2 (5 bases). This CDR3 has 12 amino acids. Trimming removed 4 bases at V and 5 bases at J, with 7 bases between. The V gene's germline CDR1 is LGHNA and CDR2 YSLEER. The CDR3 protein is CASSPDLDTQYF. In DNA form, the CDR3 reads TGCGCCAGCAGCCCGGACTTAGATACGCAGTATTTT.